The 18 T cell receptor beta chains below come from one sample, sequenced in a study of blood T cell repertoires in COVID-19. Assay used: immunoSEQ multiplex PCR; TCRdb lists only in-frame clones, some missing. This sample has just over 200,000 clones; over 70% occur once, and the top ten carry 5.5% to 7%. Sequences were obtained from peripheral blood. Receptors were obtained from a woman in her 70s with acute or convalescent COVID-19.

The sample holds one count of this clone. The CDR3 nucleotides are TGTGCCAGCAGCGTGACTAGCGGATACAATGAGCAGTTCTTC. Residues: CASSVTSGYNEQFF. V gene TRBV9 combines with J gene TRBJ2-1, with TRBD2 matching over 9 bases. Germline CDR1 is SGDLS and CDR2 is YYNGEE. Losses at the gene ends were 2 bases for V and 4 bases for J; bases not matched to a gene: 1. The CDR3 is 14 residues long.

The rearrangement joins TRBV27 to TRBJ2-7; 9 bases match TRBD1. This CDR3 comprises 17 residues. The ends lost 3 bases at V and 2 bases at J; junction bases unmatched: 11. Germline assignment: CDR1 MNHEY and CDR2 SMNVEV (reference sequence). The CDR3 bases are TGTGCCAGCAGTTTCCTAAAACAGGGGGCCCATCCCTACGAGCAGTACTTC. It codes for CASSFLKQGAHPYEQYF.

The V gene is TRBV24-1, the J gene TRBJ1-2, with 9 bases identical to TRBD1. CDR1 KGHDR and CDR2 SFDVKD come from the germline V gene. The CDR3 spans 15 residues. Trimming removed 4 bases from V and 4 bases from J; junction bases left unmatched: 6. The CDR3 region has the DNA TGTGCCACCAGTGACACCGGGACAGGGTTCTATGGCTACACCTTC. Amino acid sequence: CATSDTGTGFYGYTF.

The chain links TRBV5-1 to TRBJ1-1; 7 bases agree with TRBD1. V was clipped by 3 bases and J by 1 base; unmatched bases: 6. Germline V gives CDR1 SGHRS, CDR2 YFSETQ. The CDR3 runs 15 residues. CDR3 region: CASSSSGTANTEAFF. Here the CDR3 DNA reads TGCGCCAGCAGCTCTTCCGGGACAGCGAACACTGAAGCTTTCTTT.

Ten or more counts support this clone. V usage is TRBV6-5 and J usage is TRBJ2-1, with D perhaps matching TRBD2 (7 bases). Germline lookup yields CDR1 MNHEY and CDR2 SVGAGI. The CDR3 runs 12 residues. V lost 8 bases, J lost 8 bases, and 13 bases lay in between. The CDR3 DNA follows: TGTGCCAGCCGGGGGGCGATCGATGAGCAGTTCTTC. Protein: CASRGAIDEQFF.

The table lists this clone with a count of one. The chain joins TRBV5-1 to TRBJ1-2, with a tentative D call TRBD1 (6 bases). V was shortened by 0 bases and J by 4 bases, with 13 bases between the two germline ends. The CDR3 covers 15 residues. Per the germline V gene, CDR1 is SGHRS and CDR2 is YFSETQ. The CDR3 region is CASSLEGHISYGYTF. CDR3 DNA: TGCGCCAGCAGCTTGGAGGGACATATCTCCTATGGCTACACCTTC. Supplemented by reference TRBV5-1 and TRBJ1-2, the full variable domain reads KAGVTQTPRYLIKTRGQQVTLSCSPISGHRSVSWYQQTPGQGLQFLFEYFSETQRNKGNFPGRFSGRQFSNSRSEMNVSTLELGDSALYLCASSLEGHISYGYTFGSGTRLTVV.

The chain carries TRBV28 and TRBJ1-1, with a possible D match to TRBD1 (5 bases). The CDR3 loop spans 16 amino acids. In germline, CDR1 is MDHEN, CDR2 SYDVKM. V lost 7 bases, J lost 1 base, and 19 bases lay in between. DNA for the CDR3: TGTGCCAGCACCCCCGCCGGCAGGACACAGAACACTGAAGCTTTCTTT. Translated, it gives CASTPAGRTQNTEAFF. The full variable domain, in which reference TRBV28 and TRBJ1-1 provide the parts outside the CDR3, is DVKVTQSSRYLVKRTGEKVFLECVQDMDHENMFWYRQDPGLGLRLIYFSYDVKMKEKGDIPEGYSVSREKKERFSLILESASTNQTSMYLCASTPAGRTQNTEAFFGQGTRLTVV.

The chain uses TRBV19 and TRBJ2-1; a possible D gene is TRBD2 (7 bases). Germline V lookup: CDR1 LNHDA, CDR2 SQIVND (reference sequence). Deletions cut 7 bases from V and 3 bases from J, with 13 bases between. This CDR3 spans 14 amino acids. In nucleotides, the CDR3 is TGTGCCAGTAAGCGGGGAGGGGGCTACAATGAGCAGTTCTTC. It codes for CASKRGGGYNEQFF.

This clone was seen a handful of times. CDR3 loop: CASSRGSKNQPQHF. In DNA, the CDR3 is TGTGCCAGCAGCAGGGGGTCCAAAAATCAGCCCCAGCATTTT. The chain couples TRBV5-6 to TRBJ1-5; possibly TRBD1 for D (6 bases). Germline CDR1 SGHDT, CDR2 YYEEEE. The CDR3 covers 14 residues. V was clipped by 4 bases and J by 4 bases, with 12 bases between them.

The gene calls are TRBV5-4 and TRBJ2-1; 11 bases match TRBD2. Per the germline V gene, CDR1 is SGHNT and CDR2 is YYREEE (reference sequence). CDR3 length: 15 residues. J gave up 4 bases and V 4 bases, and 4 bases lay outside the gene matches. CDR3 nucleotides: TGTGCCAGCAGCACCGGGACTAGCGGATACAATGAGCAGTTCTTC. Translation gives CASSTGTSGYNEQFF.

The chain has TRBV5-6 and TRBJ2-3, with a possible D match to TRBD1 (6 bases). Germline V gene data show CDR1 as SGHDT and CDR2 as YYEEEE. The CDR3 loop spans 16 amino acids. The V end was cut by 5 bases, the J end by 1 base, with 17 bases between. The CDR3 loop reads CASRTRWAGGTDTQYF. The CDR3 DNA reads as TGTGCCAGCAGAACGAGGTGGGCAGGGGGCACAGATACGCAGTATTTT.

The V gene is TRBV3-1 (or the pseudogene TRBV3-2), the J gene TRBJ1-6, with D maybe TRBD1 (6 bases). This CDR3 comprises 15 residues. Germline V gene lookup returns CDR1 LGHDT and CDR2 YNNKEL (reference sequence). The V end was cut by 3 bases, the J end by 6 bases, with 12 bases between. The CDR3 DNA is TGTGCCAGCAGCCAGGCAGGGGTGAGTAATTCACCCCTCCACTTT. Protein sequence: CASSQAGVSNSPLHF.

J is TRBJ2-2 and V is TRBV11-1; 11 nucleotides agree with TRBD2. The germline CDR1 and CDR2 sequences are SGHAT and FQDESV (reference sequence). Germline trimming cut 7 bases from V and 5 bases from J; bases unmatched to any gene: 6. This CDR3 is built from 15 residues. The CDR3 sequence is CASNRLAGTTGELFF. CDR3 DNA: TGTGCCAGCAACAGACTAGCGGGAACTACCGGGGAGCTGTTTTTT.

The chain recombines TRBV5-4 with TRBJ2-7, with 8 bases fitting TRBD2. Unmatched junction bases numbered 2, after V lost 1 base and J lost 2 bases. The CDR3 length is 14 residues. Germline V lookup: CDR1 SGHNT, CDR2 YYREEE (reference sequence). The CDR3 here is CASSLRGLAYEQYF. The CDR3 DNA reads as TGTGCCAGCAGCTTGAGGGGACTAGCCTACGAGCAGTACTTC.

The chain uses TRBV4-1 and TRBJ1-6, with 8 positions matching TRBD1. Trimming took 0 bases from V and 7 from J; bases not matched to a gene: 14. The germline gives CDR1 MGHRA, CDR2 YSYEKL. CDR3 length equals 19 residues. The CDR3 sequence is CASSQEGTGSGSQNSPLHF. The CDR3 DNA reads TGCGCCAGCAGCCAAGAGGGGACAGGCAGCGGGTCCCAAAATTCACCCCTCCACTTT.

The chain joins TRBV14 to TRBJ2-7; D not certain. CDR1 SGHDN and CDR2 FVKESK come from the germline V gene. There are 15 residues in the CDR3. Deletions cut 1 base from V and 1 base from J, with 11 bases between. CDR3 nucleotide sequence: TGTGCCAGCAGCCAAGTGGCTAGTAGGTCCTACGAGCAGTACTTC. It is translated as CASSQVASRSYEQYF.

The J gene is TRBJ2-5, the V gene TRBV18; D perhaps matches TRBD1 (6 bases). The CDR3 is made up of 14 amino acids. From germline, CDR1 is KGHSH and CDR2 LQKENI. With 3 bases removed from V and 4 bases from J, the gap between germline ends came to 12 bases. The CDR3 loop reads CASSPEGGRETQYF. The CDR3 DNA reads TGTGCCAGCTCACCGGAAGGGGGAAGAGAGACCCAGTACTTC.

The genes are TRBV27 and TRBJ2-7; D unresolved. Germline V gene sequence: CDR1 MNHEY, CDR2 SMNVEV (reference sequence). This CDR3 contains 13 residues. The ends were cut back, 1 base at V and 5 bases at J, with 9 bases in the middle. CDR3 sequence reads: CASSLLSDHEQYF. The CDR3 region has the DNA TGTGCCAGCAGTTTATTAAGCGACCACGAGCAGTACTTC.